This T cell receptor (beta chain) was recovered during a study of spatial heterogeneity in lung cancer. Across the whole study: TCR transcript abundance in tumor regions was strongly correlated with the T cell module score obtained from matched bulk RNA-seq. A unique TCR and UMI combination showed up more than ten times in raw reads, on average.

Regarding the study as a whole: One measure, the expanded intratumoral alpha and beta TCR count, tracked tumor mutation counts.

There are many counts of this clonotype. Its antigen remains unknown. Stated time point: sample taken at primary tumor resection. Whole RNA came from tumor, nontumor lung or frozen PBMC and was sequenced without being sorted. Unique molecular identifiers tagged every individual TCR cDNA molecule. One entry per CDR3 protein, called by TCRdb with MiXCR from the 5' RACE reads. The profile shows some 96,000 distinct CDR3 sequences, under 4.5% of them singletons. The J segment lost 2 bases and the V segment lost 3 bases, leaving 7 bases of the junction unmatched. Looked up from germline, CDR1 is DFQATT and CDR2 is SNEGSKA (reference sequence). The length of the CDR3 is 15 residues.

Sequenced material: lung tumor tissue, taken at surgery. The source of this sequence is a male donor with early-stage non-small cell lung cancer. V usage is TRBV20-1 and J usage is TRBJ2-1; 7 bases are a match to TRBD2. The CDR3 region has the DNA TGCAGTGCTAGCGCGGCTAGCGGACCCTACAATGAGCAGTTCTTC. This translates into CSASAASGPYNEQFF.